This T cell receptor beta chain was recorded in a study of human T cells and chemical hapten exposure (dated by TCRdb to the early 2020s). As for the study more broadly: For sensitization, 2% DPC in acetone was applied to a 2 cm by 2 cm area of upper inner arm skin. Patients additionally received weekly therapeutic DPC doses to the scalp throughout the approximately 24-week study period. Patch tests used Finn chambers with 0.01% DPC on the upper back, scored after 6 days by International Contact Dermatitis Research Group standards. Most of the patients in the cohort were female, and the cohort covered alopecia areata with under or over 50% scalp involvement, alopecia totalis and alopecia universalis. Libraries were pooled for sequencing, and variation in per-sample TCR yields was attributed mainly to small differences in library volumes within the pool. This study followed changes in the peripheral blood TCR repertoire in vivo during primary and secondary sensitization of alopecia patients to the hapten diphenylcyclopropenone (DPC). Patient blood was sampled pre-sensitization (week 0) and at 2, 6 and about 24 weeks after DPC sensitization. Approximately 30 alopecia patients provided blood for TCR sequencing at one to four time points (pre-sensitization, 2, 6 and 24 weeks). For every blood RNA sample, sequencing covered both the TCR alpha and TCR beta chains. The research as a whole found: After repeated subsampling, the strength of the expansion versus patch-test correlation and the threshold at which it became significant changed. Significantly more large CDR3 similarity clusters were formed by expanded TCRs than by pre-sensitization or healthy control sets, consistent with antigen-driven responses. DPC sensitization did not change the number of TCRs with a frequency above 1 in 1000, and there was no evidence of changes in global repertoire structure. Because every patient had alopecia, a presumed autoimmune disease, the patients' immune response might differ from that of healthy individuals. Patch test score correlated positively with the number of PT1 expanded TCRs, reaching significance at thresholds 8, 16 and 32 but not at 4.

Library preparation was by RACE. The sequencer listed for this sample is NextSeq 500. During library preparation, unique molecular identifiers were attached to individual cDNA molecules so that TCRs could be counted quantitatively and reproducibly. On the study's bioinformatics: Samples had a median of roughly 98,000 TCRs, with a range from roughly 20,000 to 690,600. V, J and CDR3 annotation of the TCR reads was carried out using the Decombinator software suite. Every sample was subsampled to the same number of TCRs (28,000) for the PS versus PT1 abundance plots. TCRs were defined as expanded if absent before sensitization and observed at least eight times at the 2-week time point. TCRdb's own reprocessing of the public reads used fastp at Q25 and MiXCR and kept productive beta chains. A single entry per CDR3 protein holds the most common genes and DNA from its merged rows. The authors' filters were not applied to this entry. The sample profile shows 40,000 to 50,000 distinct CDR3 sequences; under 4.5% of them were found once. In total, the top ten clones hold about 26% of the sample.

Trimming removed 4 bases from V and 3 bases from J; the gene matches leave 6 bases unexplained. Counted from cysteine to phenylalanine, this CDR3 has 16 amino acids. The entry retains the CDR3 DNA only, 48 bases that are in frame from base 1. Taken from the germline V gene (reference sequence), the CDR1 and CDR2 loops are MNHEY and SMNVEV. The intended sense of this specimen's time point label: patch test 1, 2 weeks after DPC sensitization. The treatment or condition label on this specimen signifies: therapeutic diphenylcyclopropenone sensitization with weekly scalp DPC. Total RNA was extracted from unfractionated whole blood collected in Tempus Blood RNA tubes. At each patch-test visit, blood was drawn before the patch test was applied. Patients were considered eligible if aged 18 to 70, diagnosed with alopecia and deemed suitable for DPC therapy, and patients were excluded if pregnant. About this clonotype: What antigen it recognizes has not been identified. Base qualities are not recorded, but no much larger clone differs from it by a single base.

The material sequenced was whole blood, taken in connection with sensitization to the hapten diphenylcyclopropenone (DPC). The chain employs TRBV27 and TRBJ2-7; TRBD2 fits 13 bases in the junction. The sequence derives from a man in his forties or fifties with alopecia areata. Some clones in this sample may be carry-over from other donors' samples. The CDR3 reads as follows: CASSSAGLAGNYEQYF. Here is the DNA: TGTGCCAGCAGTTCGGCGGGACTAGCGGGAAACTACGAGCAGTACTTC.